This T cell receptor beta chain is from a study of chemoradiotherapy in HPV16-positive cancers. For the study at large: Functional T-cell assays on a couple of HPV16-positive patients' cells defined candidate HPV-specific clones and common TCR motifs.

CDR3 length: 14 residues. V lost 1 base and J 6 bases, leaving 11 bases between the germline ends. Germline V gene lookup returns CDR1 SEHNR and CDR2 FQNEAQ (reference sequence). Measured with immunoSEQ multiplex PCR; TCRdb has only the in-frame clones, and not every one. The sample has roughly 9,000 clones; about three quarters are singletons. Study results and limitations: Candidate HPV-specific clones and E7-related TCR motifs grew in tumor during treatment. For HPV16-positive patients, expanding HPV-responsive T cells associated with longer recurrence-free survival.

This clone was detected only a few times. Its matching antigen is unknown. Sequenced material: tumor tissue, taken from a patient who underwent chemoradiotherapy. This chain joins TRBV7-9 and TRBJ2-3, with a weak D call TRBD1 (5 bases). The origin of this receptor is a human donor with HPV-associated anogenital cancer. CDR3 sequence (DNA): TGTGCCAGCAGCTTAGAGGGCAGGGCTGATACGCAGTATTTT. As protein: CASSLEGRADTQYF.